This T cell receptor beta chain is drawn from a study of blood T cell repertoires in COVID-19. Seattle patients were enrolled during active infection and followed longitudinally. Germline V CDR1 and CDR2: SQVTM, ANQGSEA. The V end was cut by 3 bases, the J end by 4 bases, with 11 bases between. CDR3 length equals 13 residues. Sequencing was performed with immunoSEQ multiplex PCR; in TCRdb, only in-frame clones are kept and a portion is missing. The sample yields about 180,000 clones, 70% to 85% seen once. Input material: peripheral blood. This rearrangement joins TRBV29-1 to TRBJ2-3, with D maybe TRBD2 (6 bases). The TCR sequence derives from an elderly man with COVID-19, enrolled during active disease. The CDR3 region is CSVDRRDSDTQYF. The DNA for the CDR3 is TGCAGCGTTGACCGCCGGGACTCAGATACGCAGTATTTT.